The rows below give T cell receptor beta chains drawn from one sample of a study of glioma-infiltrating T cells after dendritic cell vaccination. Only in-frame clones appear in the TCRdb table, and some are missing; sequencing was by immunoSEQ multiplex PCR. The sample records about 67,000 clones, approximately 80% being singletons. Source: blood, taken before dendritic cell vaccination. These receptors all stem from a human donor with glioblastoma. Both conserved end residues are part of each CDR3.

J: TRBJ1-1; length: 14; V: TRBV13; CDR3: CASSLWGPGSEAFF
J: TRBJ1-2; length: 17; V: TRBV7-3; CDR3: CASSLNPGERGGNGYTF
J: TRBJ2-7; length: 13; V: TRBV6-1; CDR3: CASSGGGGYEQYF
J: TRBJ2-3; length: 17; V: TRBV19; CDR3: CASSRPTSGGSWDTQYF
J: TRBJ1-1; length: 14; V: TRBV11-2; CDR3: CASSLDRQGNEAFF
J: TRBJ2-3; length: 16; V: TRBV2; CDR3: CASSDVPGGLADTQYF
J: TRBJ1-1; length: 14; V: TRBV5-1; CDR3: CASSLQGRDTEAFF
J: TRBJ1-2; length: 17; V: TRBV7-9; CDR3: CASSSQDRDRASYGYTF
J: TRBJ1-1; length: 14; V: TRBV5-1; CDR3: CASSRERGNTEAFF
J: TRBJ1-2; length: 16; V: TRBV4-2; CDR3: CASSQDSRQGLGGYTF
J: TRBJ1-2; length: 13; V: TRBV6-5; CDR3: CASKPGAHYGYTF
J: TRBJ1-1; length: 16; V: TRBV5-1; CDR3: CASSLSFRDRDTEAFF
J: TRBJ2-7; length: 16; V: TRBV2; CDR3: CASRATAYPGAYEQYF
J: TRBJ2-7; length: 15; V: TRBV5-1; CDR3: CASSTTGGVPYEQYF
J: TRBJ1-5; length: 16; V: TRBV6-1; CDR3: CASSDLSGGLFRPQHF
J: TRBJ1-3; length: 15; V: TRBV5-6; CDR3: CASSLPDRGSNTIYF
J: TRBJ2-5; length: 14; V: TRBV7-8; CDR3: CASSPRDRVKTQYF
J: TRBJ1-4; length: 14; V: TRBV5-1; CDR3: CASSQQGSNEKLFF
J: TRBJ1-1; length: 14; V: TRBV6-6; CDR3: CASSYYPSRLEAFF
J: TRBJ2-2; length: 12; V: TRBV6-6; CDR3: CASNPGTGELFF
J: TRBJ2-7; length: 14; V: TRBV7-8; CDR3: CASSLQGEIYEQYF
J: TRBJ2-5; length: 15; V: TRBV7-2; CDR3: CASSSQPRDTETQYF
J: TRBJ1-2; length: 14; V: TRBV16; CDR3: CASSPQTPNYGYTF
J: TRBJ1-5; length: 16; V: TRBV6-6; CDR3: CASSSKGANSNQPQHF
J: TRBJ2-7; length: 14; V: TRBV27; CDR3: CASTSGTGSYEQYF
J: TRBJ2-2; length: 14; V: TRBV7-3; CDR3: CASSQGLVTGELFF
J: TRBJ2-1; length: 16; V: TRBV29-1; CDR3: CSVRGGGTSSYNEQFF
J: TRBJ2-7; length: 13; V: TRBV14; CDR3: CASSWTSVGEQYF
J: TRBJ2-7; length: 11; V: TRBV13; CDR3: CASRGLGEQYF
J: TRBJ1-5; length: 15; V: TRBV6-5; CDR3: CASSRGGGFNQPQHF
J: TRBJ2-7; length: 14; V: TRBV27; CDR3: CASSSSDRNYEQYF
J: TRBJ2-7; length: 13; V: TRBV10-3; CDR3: CAISESGGDEQYF